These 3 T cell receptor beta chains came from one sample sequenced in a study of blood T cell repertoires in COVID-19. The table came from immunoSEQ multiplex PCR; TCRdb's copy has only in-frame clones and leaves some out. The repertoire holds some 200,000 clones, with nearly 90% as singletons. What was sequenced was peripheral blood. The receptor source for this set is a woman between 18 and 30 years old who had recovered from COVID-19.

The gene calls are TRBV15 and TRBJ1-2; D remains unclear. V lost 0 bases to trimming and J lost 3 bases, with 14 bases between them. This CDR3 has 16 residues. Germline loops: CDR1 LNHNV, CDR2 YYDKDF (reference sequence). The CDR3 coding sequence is TGTGCCACCAGCAGAGAGCCCGAGATGGACTACTATGGCTACACCTTC. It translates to CATSREPEMDYYGYTF.

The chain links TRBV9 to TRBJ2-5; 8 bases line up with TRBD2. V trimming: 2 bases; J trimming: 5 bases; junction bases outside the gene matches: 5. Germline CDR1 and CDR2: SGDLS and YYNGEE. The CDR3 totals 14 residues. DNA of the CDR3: TGTGCCAGCAGCGTCAGCGGGAGCGCGGAGACCCAGTACTTC. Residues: CASSVSGSAETQYF.

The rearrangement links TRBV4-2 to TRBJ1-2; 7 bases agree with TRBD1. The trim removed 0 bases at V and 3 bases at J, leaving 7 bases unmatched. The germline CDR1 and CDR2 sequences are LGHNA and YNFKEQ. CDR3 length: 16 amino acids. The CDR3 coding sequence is TGTGCCAGCAGCCAAGACAACAGGGGTAAGGACTATGGCTACACCTTC. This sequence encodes CASSQDNRGKDYGYTF.